What follows are 9 T cell receptor beta chains derived from one specimen sequenced in a study of identical twins. Each CDR3 protein is one row after TCRdb ran MiXCR on the 5' RACE reads. The sample includes hundreds of thousands of distinct CDR3 sequences, 21% of them seen just once. In addition, the sample was reused for a study of T cells expressing NK-cell markers.

The sequenced sample consisted of PBMCs. The receptors come from a woman under 30 in good health.

The CDR3 DNA reads TGTGCCTGGAGTGTACAGGGGGAGACCCAGTACTTC. It encodes CAWSVQGETQYF. The genes are TRBV30 and TRBJ2-5; TRBD1 matches 7 bases. V shed 0 bases, J shed 5 bases, and the junction held 0 bases outside the gene matches. This CDR3 is built from 12 residues. CDR1 GTSNPN and CDR2 SVGIG come from the germline V gene (reference sequence).

This rearrangement joins TRBV5-1 to TRBJ2-3; 8 nucleotides match TRBD1. V shed 7 bases and J 5 bases; nucleotides not matched to a gene: 9. The CDR3 sequence is 14 residues long. CDR1 SGHRS and CDR2 YFSETQ come from the germline V gene. The CDR3 DNA reads as TGCGCCAGCGACTTGACAGGGGCAGAAGATACGCAGTATTTT. It translates to CASDLTGAEDTQYF.

This clonotype occurred a few times. The V call is TRBV20-1, the J call TRBJ2-3; 8 positions agree with TRBD2. Germline values: CDR1 DFQATT, CDR2 SNEGSKA (reference sequence). Trimming at V came to 4 bases and at J to 0 bases, leaving 3 bases not matched to a gene. This CDR3 contains 14 residues. The CDR3 DNA reads as TGCAGTGCTATTAGACTAGCGAGCACAGATACGCAGTATTTT. Residues: CSAIRLASTDTQYF.

The CDR3 region is CSASMAGRNTGELFF. As DNA, the CDR3 is TGCAGTGCTAGCATGGCGGGGCGAAACACCGGGGAGCTGTTTTTT. This chain links TRBV20-1 with TRBJ2-2; a weak D match, TRBD2 (6 bases). Per the germline V gene, CDR1 is DFQATT and CDR2 is SNEGSKA (reference sequence). CDR3 size: 15 residues. Trimming took 3 bases from V and 2 from J, leaving 13 bases between them.

This clonotype occurred a few times. The chain carries TRBV7-6 and TRBJ2-1, with TRBD2 matching 8 bases. The junction had 10 bases not matched to a gene; V was cut back by 5 bases and J by 4 bases. The germline CDR1 and CDR2 sequences are SGHVS and FNYEAQ. The CDR3 is 16 residues long. The CDR3 spells CASSPLSGGTYNEQFF. CDR3 DNA: TGTGCCAGCAGCCCTCTTTCGGGGGGGACTTACAATGAGCAGTTCTTC.

This chain links TRBV19 with TRBJ2-1; 13 bases map to TRBD2. Trimming removed 6 bases from V and 5 bases from J; junction bases left unmatched: 10. The CDR3 totals 17 residues. Germline assignment: CDR1 LNHDA and CDR2 SQIVND (reference sequence). CDR3 sequence (DNA): TGTGCCAGTAGCCCCTACTTAGGGACTAGCGGGAACAATGAGCAGTTCTTC. The encoded protein is CASSPYLGTSGNNEQFF.

The rearrangement uses TRBV10-1 and TRBJ2-3; the D gene is possibly TRBD2 (6 bases). Germline-derived CDR1 and CDR2 are WNHNN and SYGVQD (reference sequence). This CDR3 spans 15 amino acids. The ends were cut back, 3 bases at V and 4 bases at J, with 14 bases in the middle. CDR3 sequence (DNA): TGCGCCAGCAGTGATGTAGCGGCGGGGTCAGATACGCAGTATTTT. Residues: CASSDVAAGSDTQYF.

The V and J genes are TRBV15 and TRBJ1-2; TRBD1 is a possible D gene (5 bases). The V end lost 3 bases, the J end lost 3 bases, and 11 bases lay between the germline ends. The CDR3 runs to 14 residues. In germline, CDR1 is LNHNV, CDR2 YYDKDF (reference sequence). CDR3 region: CATSSSRGDYGYTF. The DNA of the CDR3 is TGTGCCACCAGCAGCAGCAGAGGGGACTATGGCTACACCTTC.

This clonotype has ten or more counts. This chain links TRBV20-1 with TRBJ2-1; a weak D match, TRBD1 (6 bases). The V and J ends lost 2 bases and 9 bases respectively, with 17 bases between them. Germline V gives CDR1 DFQATT, CDR2 SNEGSKA (reference sequence). This CDR3 region has 14 residues. CDR3 nucleotides: TGCAGTGCTAGATCCCCCGAGGGGGTAAGTGAGCAGTTCTTC. The encoded protein is CSARSPEGVSEQFF.